A single sample is the source of the 26 T cell receptor beta chains below, sequenced in a study of blood T cell repertoires in COVID-19. Clones were sequenced by immunoSEQ multiplex PCR, and TCRdb holds only the in-frame ones, with some missing. The sample carries approximately 190,000 clones, 65% to 85% recorded once. Input material: peripheral blood. These receptors came from a woman in her twenties or thirties with acute or convalescent COVID-19.

The chain has TRBV6-5 and TRBJ1-2, with 9 bases lining up with TRBD1. Per the germline V gene, CDR1 is MNHEY and CDR2 is SVGAGI. The CDR3 sequence is 14 residues long. V lost 1 base and J lost 7; bases outside the gene matches: 4. CDR3 DNA sequence: TGTGCCAGCAGTTACTGGACAGGGGCAGGTGGCTACACCTTC. Translation gives CASSYWTGAGGYTF.

The genes are TRBV7-2 and TRBJ2-5; 7 positions agree with TRBD2. The V gene end was trimmed by 0 bases and the J gene end by 7 bases; junction bases not matched to a gene: 11. The length of the CDR3 is 16 residues. From germline, CDR1 is SGHTA and CDR2 FQGNSA. CDR3 sequence reads: CASSLALFAGVSTQYF. The CDR3 coding sequence is TGTGCCAGCAGCTTAGCGCTCTTTGCGGGAGTGTCGACCCAGTACTTC.

A single count supports this clone. The V call is TRBV5-4, the J call TRBJ2-7, with TRBD2 matching 10 bases. The germline gives CDR1 SGHNT, CDR2 YYREEE (reference sequence). The CDR3 runs 16 residues. After removal of 0 bases from V and 2 bases from J, the junction contained 5 bases not matched to a gene. CDR3 residues: CASSLERLAGAYEQYF. CDR3 DNA: TGTGCCAGCAGCTTGGAGCGGCTAGCGGGAGCCTACGAGCAGTACTTC.

The V gene is TRBV14, the J gene TRBJ2-1; 8 nucleotides line up with TRBD1. The CDR3 is 16 residues long. Germline V CDR1 and CDR2: SGHDN, FVKESK. V shed 1 base, J shed 8 bases, and the junction held 10 bases outside the gene matches. CDR3 coding DNA: TGTGCCAGCAGCCAAGCGCGGGCAGGGGGCTTTTATGAGCAGTTCTTC. It codes for CASSQARAGGFYEQFF.

The chain carries TRBV4-2 and TRBJ2-3; D is ambiguous. V shed 0 bases and J shed 2 bases, with 21 bases lying between them. CDR1 is LGHNA, CDR2 YNFKEQ, per germline. CDR3 length: 19 amino acids. The CDR3 region has the DNA TGTGCCAGCAGCCAAGAACCCGCGCCGGGTAGAGGCTCCACAGATACGCAGTATTTT. Translation: CASSQEPAPGRGSTDTQYF.

This clone came up a few times. The chain links TRBV29-1 to TRBJ2-7; D uncertain. The germline gives CDR1 SQVTM, CDR2 ANQGSEA. Trimming took 4 bases from V and 5 from J, leaving 6 bases between them. The CDR3 has 10 amino acids. The DNA of the CDR3 is TGCAGCGTTGGGCAGGACGAGCAGTACTTC. This sequence encodes CSVGQDEQYF.

V gene TRBV29-1 combines with J gene TRBJ2-3; the D gene is possibly TRBD2 (6 bases). V was cut by 0 bases and J by 6 bases, with 16 bases left in between. CDR1 is SQVTM, CDR2 ANQGSEA, per germline. This CDR3 region has 15 residues. The CDR3 reads CSVEERGGRADTQYF. Here the CDR3 DNA reads TGCAGCGTTGAAGAGAGGGGAGGCAGGGCCGATACGCAGTATTTT.

This clone was observed once. The CDR3: CASSVRQGRFDEQYF. CDR3 nucleotides: TGTGCCAGCAGCGTGCGACAGGGTAGGTTTGACGAGCAGTACTTC. V is TRBV9 and J is TRBJ2-7; 7 bases are a match to TRBD1. The length of the CDR3 is 15 residues. Trimming at V came to 2 bases and at J to 5 bases, leaving 10 bases not matched to a gene. CDR1 is SGDLS and CDR2 is YYNGEE in the germline V gene. Variable domain in full (rest from reference TRBV9 and TRBJ2-7): DSGVTQTPKHLITATGQRVTLRCSPRSGDLSVYWYQQSLDQGLQFLIQYYNGEERAKGNILERFSAQQFPDLHSELNLSSLELGDSALYFCASSVRQGRFDEQYFGPGTRLTVT.

This CDR3 reads CASGLVLGTGTREQYF. CDR3 nucleotides: TGTGCTAGTGGTTTGGTACTGGGGACAGGGACGCGGGAGCAGTACTTC. The chain joins TRBV12-5 to TRBJ2-7, with 9 bases that match TRBD1. This CDR3 has 16 amino acids. The J segment lost 7 bases and the V segment lost 0 bases, leaving 10 bases of the junction unmatched. The V gene's germline CDR1 is LGHNT and CDR2 FRNRAP.

Concerning this clone: The junction shows a germline mismatch at one end, possibly a read error. V usage is TRBV6-5 and J usage is TRBJ1-1; TRBD1 is a possible D gene (6 bases). Germline V gene sequence: CDR1 MNHEY, CDR2 SVGAGI. CDR3 size: 11 residues. The CDR3 nucleotides read TGTGCCAGCAGAGCCCTAACACAGGGACGCTTT. Translated: CASRALTQGRF.

This clone was found a few times. The chain couples TRBV6-6 to TRBJ1-1; 8 bases match TRBD1. The CDR3 has 15 residues. V lost 4 bases to trimming and J lost 1 base; unmatched junction nucleotides: 5. The germline CDR1 and CDR2 sequences are MNHNY and SVGAGI (reference sequence). CDR3 in amino acids: CASSSSGTGNTEAFF. The DNA of the CDR3 is TGTGCCAGCAGTTCCTCCGGGACAGGGAACACTGAAGCTTTCTTT.

CDR3 DNA sequence: TGTGCCTGGAATCCAGGGACTAACTATGGCTACACCTTC. Its translation: CAWNPGTNYGYTF. The genes are TRBV30 and TRBJ1-2; tentatively, D is TRBD1 (5 bases). Germline V gene sequence: CDR1 GTSNPN, CDR2 SVGIG (reference sequence). The V end was cut by 4 bases, the J end by 0 bases, with 9 bases between. This CDR3 has 13 residues. Complete variable domain (other parts from reference TRBV30 and TRBJ1-2): SQTIHQWPATLVQPVGSPLSLECTVEGTSNPNLYWYRQAAGRGLQLLFYSVGIGQISSEVPQNLSASRPQDRQFILSSKKLLLSDSGFYLCAWNPGTNYGYTFGSGTRLTVV.

The rearrangement joins TRBV7-6 to TRBJ2-3; TRBD2 agrees at 11 bases. CDR1 SGHVS and CDR2 FNYEAQ come from the germline V gene. This CDR3 has 16 residues. Unmatched junction bases numbered 5, after V lost 1 base and J lost 5 bases. The CDR3 DNA follows: TGTGCCAGCAGCTTAGAGGTAGCGGGAGGGCAAGATACGCAGTATTTT. It is translated as CASSLEVAGGQDTQYF.

The V call is TRBV10-3, the J call TRBJ2-2, with 10 bases aligning to TRBD2. Germline assignment: CDR1 ENHRY and CDR2 SYGVKD. CDR3 length: 15 amino acids. J gave up 6 bases and V 5 bases, and 6 bases lay outside the gene matches. CDR3 loop: CAISTSGMRAGELFF. Written as DNA, the CDR3 is TGTGCCATCAGTACTAGCGGGATGAGGGCCGGGGAGCTGTTTTTT.

V is TRBV6-5 and J is TRBJ2-7, with TRBD1 identical over 7 bases. CDR1 and CDR2 (germline): MNHEY, SVGAGI. The length of the CDR3 is 14 residues. Trimming cost V 6 bases and J 2 bases; bases outside gene matches: 7. The CDR3 sequence is CASRKGQVTYEQYF. CDR3 nucleotide sequence: TGTGCCAGCAGAAAAGGACAGGTGACCTACGAGCAGTACTTC.

The V and J genes are TRBV11-2 and TRBJ2-7; 9 bases agree with TRBD1. Germline loops: CDR1 SGHAT, CDR2 FQNNGV. Unmatched junction bases numbered 5, after V lost 2 bases and J lost 6 bases. The CDR3 contains 14 residues. CDR3 in amino acids: CASSLPRDRAEQYF. CDR3 DNA sequence: TGTGCCAGCAGCTTACCACGGGACAGGGCCGAGCAGTACTTC.

The rearrangement links TRBV19 to TRBJ1-5; possibly TRBD1 for D (5 bases). Germline assignment: CDR1 LNHDA and CDR2 SQIVND (reference sequence). This CDR3 has 15 amino acids. V was shortened by 0 bases and J by 2 bases, with 8 bases between the two germline ends. The CDR3 protein is CASSIDAGGNQPQHF. The CDR3 DNA sequence: TGTGCCAGTAGTATAGATGCGGGGGGCAATCAGCCCCAGCATTTT.

The CDR3 sequence is CSVGPTDTQYF. The CDR3 bases are TGCAGCGTTGGGCCCACAGATACGCAGTATTTT. The chain is built from TRBV29-1 and TRBJ2-3; D gene unclear. The CDR3 has 11 residues. Trimming shortened V by 4 bases and J by 2 bases, and 4 bases separated the two germline ends. CDR1 is SQVTM and CDR2 is ANQGSEA in the germline V gene.

The genes are TRBV6-2 or TRBV6-3 and TRBJ1-1; no firm D call. The CDR3 has 13 amino acids. Germline-derived CDR1 and CDR2 are MNHEY and SVGEGT. Deletions cut 4 bases from V and 4 bases from J, with 10 bases between. The CDR3 DNA is TGTGCCAGCAGTTCCCCCTGGGCCACTGAAGCTTTCTTT. As protein: CASSSPWATEAFF.

V and J are TRBV11-3 and TRBJ2-2, with D possibly being TRBD2 (5 bases). V gave up 5 bases and J gave up 8 bases, with 12 bases separating them. The CDR3 length is 13 residues. Germline loops: CDR1 SGHNT, CDR2 YENEEA. The CDR3 coding sequence is TGTGCCAGCAGCCCAGCGGTGGAAGGGGAGCTGTTTTTT. As protein: CASSPAVEGELFF.

The rearrangement uses TRBV28 and TRBJ1-2, with 7 bases lining up with TRBD1. CDR1 and CDR2 (germline): MDHEN, SYDVKM. V shed 6 bases and J 3 bases; nucleotides not matched to a gene: 10. The CDR3 sequence is 15 residues long. CDR3 sequence reads: CASRFRDSTYYGYTF. Here the CDR3 DNA reads TGTGCCAGCAGATTCCGGGACAGCACTTACTATGGCTACACCTTC.

The chain joins TRBV18 to TRBJ2-1; D is undetermined. CDR3 length equals 11 residues. V was clipped by 4 bases and J by 5 bases, with 3 bases between them. Germline V gene sequence: CDR1 KGHSH, CDR2 LQKENI. The CDR3 sequence is CASSLNNEQFF. CDR3 DNA: TGTGCCAGCTCACTTAACAATGAGCAGTTCTTC. The full variable domain, its missing parts supplied by reference TRBV18 and TRBJ2-1, is NAGVMQNPRHLVRRRGQEARLRCSPMKGHSHVYWYRQLPEEGLKFMVYLQKENIIDESGMPKERFSAEFPKEGPSILRIQQVVRGDSAAYFCASSLNNEQFFGPGTRLTVL.

This chain joins TRBV6-1 and TRBJ2-6; TRBD1 matches at 9 bases. Losses at the gene ends were 3 bases for V and 1 base for J; bases not matched to a gene: 7. CDR1 is MNHNS and CDR2 is SASEGT in the germline V gene. This CDR3 spans 18 amino acids. The CDR3 sequence is CASSDKNRGPSGANVLTF. The DNA of the CDR3 is TGTGCCAGCAGTGATAAAAACAGGGGGCCATCTGGGGCCAACGTCCTGACTTTC.

This chain connects TRBV7-2 to TRBJ2-1; the match to TRBD2 covers 7 bases. The CDR3 contains 17 residues. Trimming cost V 2 bases and J 5 bases; bases outside gene matches: 12. Per germline, CDR1 SGHTA and CDR2 FQGNSA. This CDR3 is CASSLPTFSGRHNEQFF. CDR3 DNA: TGTGCCAGCAGCTTACCCACTTTTAGCGGGCGGCACAATGAGCAGTTCTTC.

This chain links TRBV19 with TRBJ2-2; weak D call: TRBD1 (5 bases). The V and J ends lost 4 bases and 0 bases respectively, with 12 bases between them. The CDR3 has 16 amino acids. CDR1 and CDR2 (germline): LNHDA, SQIVND (reference sequence). The CDR3 region is CASSTTARANTGELFF. CDR3 bases: TGTGCCAGTAGTACAACCGCCAGGGCGAACACCGGGGAGCTGTTTTTT.

The chain is built from TRBV4-3 and TRBJ2-3, with 15 positions matching TRBD2. V gave up 1 base and J gave up 6 bases; unmatched junction bases: 8. The CDR3 is 18 amino acids. Germline CDR1 and CDR2: LGHNA and YSLEER. CDR3 amino acids: CASSQGSGTSGGWDTQYF. CDR3 coding DNA: TGCGCCAGCAGCCAAGGCTCCGGGACTAGCGGGGGGTGGGATACGCAGTATTTT.